One sample yielded the 20 T cell receptor beta chains listed below, sequenced in a study of beta chain features in type 1 diabetes. Study-wide results and caveats: Shorter TCRB CDR3s, moderately but significantly so, were found in Type 1 diabetes patients in all four CD4+ subsets.

The antigens these receptors bind are not known. The isolated RNA, all of it, was reverse transcribed, so expressed TCRB transcripts were what got sequenced. TCRdb keeps only in-frame clones here, not all; method: immunoSEQ multiplex PCR. This table has under 850,000 clones, roughly 13% appearing once. Source material: naive CD4+ T cells from blood. These receptors were collected from a young man with type 1 diabetes.

This clone was observed a few times. The chain uses TRBV30 and TRBJ1-2; D is perhaps TRBD1 (5 bases). Trimming shortened V by 1 base and J by 3 bases, and 9 bases separated the two germline ends. The CDR3 covers 13 residues. The germline V gene has CDR1 GTSNPN and CDR2 SVGIG (reference sequence). The CDR3 is CAWSANRHYGYTF. In nucleotides, the CDR3 is TGTGCCTGGAGTGCCAACAGGCACTATGGCTACACCTTC.

V is TRBV11-3 and J is TRBJ2-1, with 7 positions matching TRBD2. The ends lost 3 bases at V and 0 bases at J; junction bases unmatched: 5. Germline V gives CDR1 SGHNT, CDR2 YENEEA. This CDR3 contains 16 residues. The CDR3 sequence: CASSFSGSSSYNEQFF. Here the CDR3 DNA reads TGTGCCAGCAGCTTTAGCGGGTCCAGCTCCTACAATGAGCAGTTCTTC.

This clone has more than one count but fewer than ten. The chain couples TRBV10-3 to TRBJ1-1, with a weak D call TRBD1 (6 bases). V was trimmed by 6 bases and J by 11 bases, leaving 25 bases between them. The CDR3 covers 15 residues. The germline V gene encodes CDR1 ENHRY and CDR2 SYGVKD. Here the CDR3 reads CAISPGQARTLAAFF. DNA of the CDR3: TGTGCCATCAGCCCGGGACAAGCAAGAACCCTTGCTGCTTTCTTT.

This clone was picked up a small number of times. V gene TRBV6-1 combines with J gene TRBJ2-5; D not resolved. V was cut by 0 bases and J by 4 bases, with 12 bases left in between. This CDR3 is 15 amino acids long. Germline CDR1 and CDR2: MNHNS and SASEGT. CDR3: CASSEAMGFPETQYF. In DNA, the CDR3 is TGTGCCAGCAGTGAAGCCATGGGGTTTCCAGAGACCCAGTACTTC.

This chain connects TRBV6-6 to TRBJ1-6; D remains ambiguous. V was clipped by 6 bases and J by 7 bases, with 4 bases between them. The CDR3 has 11 amino acids. CDR1 MNHNY and CDR2 SVGAGI come from the germline V gene (reference sequence). The CDR3 loop is CASSLNSPLHF. The CDR3 region has the DNA TGTGCCAGCAGCCTAAATTCACCCCTCCACTTT.

This chain links TRBV19 with TRBJ1-2; D is perhaps TRBD1 (5 bases). CDR1 LNHDA and CDR2 SQIVND come from the germline V gene (reference sequence). This CDR3 is 12 amino acids long. The V end lost 10 bases, the J end lost 4 bases, and 13 bases lay between the germline ends. The CDR3 loop reads CATFRQSYGYTF. DNA of the CDR3: TGTGCCACCTTCCGACAGAGCTATGGCTACACCTTC.

The rearrangement joins TRBV14 to TRBJ2-3; no clear D gene. The V end lost 4 bases, the J end lost 3 bases, and 11 bases lay between the germline ends. This CDR3 is 14 amino acids long. From germline, CDR1 is SGHDN and CDR2 FVKESK. The CDR3 loop reads CASSLRDQTDTQYF. The CDR3 DNA follows: TGTGCCAGCAGCCTCCGAGATCAGACAGATACGCAGTATTTT.

This clone was counted between two and nine times. The V and J genes are TRBV5-4 and TRBJ1-2, with 9 bases that match TRBD1. Germline V CDR1 and CDR2: SGHNT, YYREEE (reference sequence). The CDR3 totals 16 residues. V was clipped by 5 bases and J by 0 bases; unmatched bases: 8. The CDR3 DNA reads TGTGCCAGCAGACTGACAGGGGGGTCAGCTAACTATGGCTACACCTTC. Protein: CASRLTGGSANYGYTF.

The V and J genes are TRBV2 and TRBJ1-5, with 12 bases matching TRBD1. The CDR3 runs 15 residues. In germline, CDR1 is SNHLY, CDR2 FYNNEI. The ends lost 1 base at V and 7 bases at J; junction bases unmatched: 2. The CDR3: CASSEEGTGGQPQHF. CDR3 DNA sequence: TGTGCCAGCAGTGAAGAGGGGACAGGGGGCCAGCCCCAGCATTTT.

The sample holds a few counts of this clone. This chain joins TRBV29-1 and TRBJ2-2; 7 positions match TRBD2. Germline V lookup: CDR1 SQVTM, CDR2 ANQGSEA. Trimming cost V 8 bases and J 6 bases; bases outside gene matches: 9. The CDR3 loop spans 13 amino acids. CDR3 sequence (DNA): TGCAGCCCTTGGAGGGAGGGACCCGGGGAGCTGTTTTTT. It translates to CSPWREGPGELFF.

This clone has only one observation. The V and J genes are TRBV11-1 and TRBJ2-7; TRBD2 matches 10 bases. This CDR3 spans 14 amino acids. Germline-derived CDR1 and CDR2 are SGHAT and FQDESV (reference sequence). The V segment lost 5 bases and the J segment 3 bases; nucleotides outside the gene matches: 4. CDR3 residues: CASSPGLADYEQYF. Here the CDR3 DNA reads TGTGCCAGCAGCCCTGGACTAGCGGACTACGAGCAGTACTTC. The whole variable domain, remainder taken from reference TRBV11-1 and TRBJ2-7, is EAEVAQSPRYKITEKSQAVAFWCDPISGHATLYWYRQILGQGPELLVQFQDESVVDDSQLPKDRFSAERLKGVDSTLKIQPAELGDSAMYLCASSPGLADYEQYFGPGTRLTVT.

This clone appeared a few times. The J gene is TRBJ1-4, the V gene TRBV19; unclear D gene. This CDR3 is built from 15 residues. Trimming stripped 2 bases from V and 8 bases from J, with 15 bases between. CDR1 LNHDA and CDR2 SQIVND come from the germline V gene (reference sequence). CDR3 sequence (DNA): TGTGCCAGTAGTATAACCGGGGATGCGGGGGAAAAACTGTTTTTT. As protein: CASSITGDAGEKLFF.

This chain joins TRBV6-5 and TRBJ2-3; D unresolved. Trimming left V 3 bases short and J 1 base short, with 8 bases between. In germline, CDR1 is MNHEY, CDR2 SVGAGI. The CDR3 contains 14 residues. DNA for the CDR3: TGTGCCAGCAGTTATGGCGGAGGCACAGATACGCAGTATTTT. Its protein is CASSYGGGTDTQYF.

The CDR3 reads CSAREGNTEAFF. The CDR3 bases are TGCAGCGCCAGGGAGGGGAACACTGAAGCTTTCTTT. This chain uses TRBV29-1 with TRBJ1-1, with a possible D match to TRBD1 (5 bases). The CDR3 has 12 amino acids. CDR1 and CDR2 from the germline V gene are SQVTM and ANQGSEA. Trimming stripped 7 bases from V and 1 base from J, with 10 bases between.

The chain joins TRBV25-1 to TRBJ1-4; the D is unclear. There are 14 residues in the CDR3. Looked up from germline, CDR1 is MGHDK and CDR2 is SYGVNS. Between the trimmed V and J ends, which lost 6 bases and 0 bases, there was a span of 8 bases. CDR3 in amino acids: CASSRDTTNEKLFF. Written as DNA, the CDR3 is TGTGCCAGCAGCCGCGACACAACTAATGAAAAACTGTTTTTT.

This sequence joins TRBV4-3 and TRBJ2-4, with TRBD1 matching 7 bases. This CDR3 spans 15 amino acids. Trimming took 1 base from V and 8 from J; bases not matched to a gene: 8. In germline, CDR1 is LGHNA, CDR2 YSLEER. CDR3: CASSQGGQVWDIQYF. In DNA form, the CDR3 reads TGCGCCAGCAGCCAAGGTGGACAGGTTTGGGACATTCAGTACTTC.

This clone was seen only a few times. The chain uses TRBV5-1 and TRBJ1-1; the D gene is possibly TRBD1 (5 bases). CDR1 SGHRS and CDR2 YFSETQ come from the germline V gene. The CDR3 sequence is 15 residues long. The V end lost 3 bases, the J end lost 3 bases, and 15 bases lay between the germline ends. In nucleotides, the CDR3 is TGCGCCAGCAGCTCGATAGGCTGGGGGGACACTGAAGCTTTCTTT. This codes for CASSSIGWGDTEAFF.

With respect to this clone: Within the sample, other DNA sequences also encode this same CDR3. This rearrangement joins TRBV20-1 to TRBJ2-5, with D hard to call. The ends were cut back, 5 bases at V and 3 bases at J, with 4 bases in the middle. The germline V gene has CDR1 DFQATT and CDR2 SNEGSKA (reference sequence). The CDR3 extends over 10 amino acids. CDR3: CSALEETQYF. The CDR3 DNA is TGCAGTGCTCTGGAAGAGACCCAGTACTTC.

This clone was observed a handful of times. The gene calls are TRBV6-1 and TRBJ1-2; D not resolved. V was cut by 9 bases and J by 2 bases, with 7 bases left in between. This CDR3 comprises 11 residues. Per the germline V gene, CDR1 is MNHNS and CDR2 is SASEGT. The chain's CDR3 is CASRANYGYTF. DNA for the CDR3: TGTGCCAGTCGCGCAAACTATGGCTACACCTTC.

This clone appeared a few times. Other nucleotide sequences from this sample produce the same CDR3. The chain couples TRBV5-1 to TRBJ2-3; no reliable D call. Trimming left V 0 bases short and J 0 bases short, with 5 bases between. The CDR3 sequence is 14 residues long. CDR1 SGHRS and CDR2 YFSETQ come from the germline V gene. This chain's CDR3 is CASSLGTSTDTQYF. Written as DNA, the CDR3 is TGCGCCAGCAGCTTGGGCACTAGCACAGATACGCAGTATTTT.